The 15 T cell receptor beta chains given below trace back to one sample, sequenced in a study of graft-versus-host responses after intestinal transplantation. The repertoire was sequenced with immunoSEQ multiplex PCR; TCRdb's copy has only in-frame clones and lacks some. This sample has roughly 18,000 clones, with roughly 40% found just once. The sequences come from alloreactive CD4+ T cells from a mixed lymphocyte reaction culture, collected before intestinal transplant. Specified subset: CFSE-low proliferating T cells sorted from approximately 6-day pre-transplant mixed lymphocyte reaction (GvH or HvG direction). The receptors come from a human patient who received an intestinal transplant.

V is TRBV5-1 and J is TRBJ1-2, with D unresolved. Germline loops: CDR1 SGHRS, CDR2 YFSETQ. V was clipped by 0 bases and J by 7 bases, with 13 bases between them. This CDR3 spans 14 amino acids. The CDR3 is CASSLDSGSLGYTF. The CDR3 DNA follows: TGCGCCAGCAGCTTGGACTCGGGTTCGCTTGGCTACACCTTC.

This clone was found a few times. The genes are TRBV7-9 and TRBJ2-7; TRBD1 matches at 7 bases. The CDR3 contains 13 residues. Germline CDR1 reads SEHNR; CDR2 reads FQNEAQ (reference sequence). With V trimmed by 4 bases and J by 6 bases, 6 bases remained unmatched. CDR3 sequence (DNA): TGTGCCAGCAGCTCATTTGGGACAGTCGAGCAGTACTTC. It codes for CASSSFGTVEQYF.

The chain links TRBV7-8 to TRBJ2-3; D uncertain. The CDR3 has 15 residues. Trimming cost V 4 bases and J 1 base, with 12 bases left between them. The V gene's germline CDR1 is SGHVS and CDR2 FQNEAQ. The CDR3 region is CASSSGVRRTDTQYF. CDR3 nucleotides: TGTGCCAGCAGCTCGGGCGTGAGGCGCACAGATACGCAGTATTTT.

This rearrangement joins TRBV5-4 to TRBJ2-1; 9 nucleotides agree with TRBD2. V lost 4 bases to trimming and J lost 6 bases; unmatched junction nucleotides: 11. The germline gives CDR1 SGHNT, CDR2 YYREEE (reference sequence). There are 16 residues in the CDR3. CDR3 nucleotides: TGTGCCAGCAGCCCCTCAGGCGGGGGGGCGAGCAATGAGCAGTTCTTC. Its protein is CASSPSGGGASNEQFF. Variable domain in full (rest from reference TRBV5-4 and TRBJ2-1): ETGVTQSPTHLIKTRGQQVTLRCSSQSGHNTVSWYQQALGQGPQFIFQYYREEENGRGNFPPRFSGLQFPNYSSELNVNALELDDSALYLCASSPSGGGASNEQFFGPGTRLTVL.

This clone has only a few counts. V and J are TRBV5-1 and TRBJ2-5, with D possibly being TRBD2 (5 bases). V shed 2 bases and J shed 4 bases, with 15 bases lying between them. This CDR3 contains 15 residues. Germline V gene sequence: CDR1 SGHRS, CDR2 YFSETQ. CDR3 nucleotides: TGCGCCAGCAGCTTTACCAGCGGACCTTCAGAGACCCAGTACTTC. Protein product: CASSFTSGPSETQYF.

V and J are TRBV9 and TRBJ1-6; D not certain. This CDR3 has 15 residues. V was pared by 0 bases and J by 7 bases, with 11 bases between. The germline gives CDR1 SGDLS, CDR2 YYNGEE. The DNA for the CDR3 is TGTGCCAGCAGCGTAGACCCTGGGCAGAATTCACCCCTCCACTTT. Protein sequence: CASSVDPGQNSPLHF. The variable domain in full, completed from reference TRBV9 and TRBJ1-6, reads DSGVTQTPKHLITATGQRVTLRCSPRSGDLSVYWYQQSLDQGLQFLIQYYNGEERAKGNILERFSAQQFPDLHSELNLSSLELGDSALYFCASSVDPGQNSPLHFGNGTRLTVT.

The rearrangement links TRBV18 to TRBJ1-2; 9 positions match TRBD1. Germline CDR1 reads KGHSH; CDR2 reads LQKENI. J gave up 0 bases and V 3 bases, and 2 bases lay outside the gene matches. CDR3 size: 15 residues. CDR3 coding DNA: TGTGCCAGCTCACCCGGGACAGGGTCTAACTATGGCTACACCTTC. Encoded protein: CASSPGTGSNYGYTF.

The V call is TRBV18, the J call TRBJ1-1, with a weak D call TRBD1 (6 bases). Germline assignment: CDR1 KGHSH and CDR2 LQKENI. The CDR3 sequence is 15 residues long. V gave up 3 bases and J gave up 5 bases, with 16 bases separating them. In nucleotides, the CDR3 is TGTGCCAGCTCACCGTTACGGGGGGCGGGGACTGAAGCTTTCTTT. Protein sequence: CASSPLRGAGTEAFF.

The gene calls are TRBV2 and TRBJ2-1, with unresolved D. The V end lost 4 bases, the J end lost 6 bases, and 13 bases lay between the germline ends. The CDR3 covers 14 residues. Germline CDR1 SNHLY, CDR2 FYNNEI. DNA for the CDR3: TGTGCCAGCAGTGGAGCTGTCTACCCCAATGAGCAGTTCTTC. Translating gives CASSGAVYPNEQFF.

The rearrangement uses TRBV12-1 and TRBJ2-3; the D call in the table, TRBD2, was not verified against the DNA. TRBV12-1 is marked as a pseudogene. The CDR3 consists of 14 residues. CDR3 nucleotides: TGTGCCAGCAGCTTTCCGGGAACCACAGATACGCAGTATTTT. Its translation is CASSFPGTTDTQYF.

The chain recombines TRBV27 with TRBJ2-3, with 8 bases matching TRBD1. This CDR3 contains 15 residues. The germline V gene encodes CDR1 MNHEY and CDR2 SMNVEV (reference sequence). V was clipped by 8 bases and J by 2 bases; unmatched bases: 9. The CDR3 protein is CASLYRTGNTDTQYF. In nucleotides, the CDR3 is TGTGCCAGCCTATATAGGACAGGGAACACAGATACGCAGTATTTT.

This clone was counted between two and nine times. This chain's CDR3 is CAWSSSYGYTF. CDR3 in DNA: TGTGCCTGGAGCTCGAGCTATGGCTACACCTTC. The chain couples TRBV30 to TRBJ1-2; D is ambiguous. Germline-derived CDR1 and CDR2 are GTSNPN and SVGIG (reference sequence). V gave up 3 bases and J gave up 4 bases, with 6 bases separating them. The CDR3 runs 11 residues.

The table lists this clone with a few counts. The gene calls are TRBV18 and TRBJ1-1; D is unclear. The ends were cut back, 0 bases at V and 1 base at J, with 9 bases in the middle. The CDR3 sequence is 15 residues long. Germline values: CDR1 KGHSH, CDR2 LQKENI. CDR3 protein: CASSPPGRTNTEAFF. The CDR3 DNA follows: TGTGCCAGCTCACCACCGGGCAGGACGAACACTGAAGCTTTCTTT.

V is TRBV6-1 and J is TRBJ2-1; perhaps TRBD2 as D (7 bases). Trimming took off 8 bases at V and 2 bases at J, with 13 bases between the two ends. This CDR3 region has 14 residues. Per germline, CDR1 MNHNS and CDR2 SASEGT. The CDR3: CASVGGAPYNEQFF. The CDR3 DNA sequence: TGTGCCAGCGTAGGGGGGGCCCCCTACAATGAGCAGTTCTTC.

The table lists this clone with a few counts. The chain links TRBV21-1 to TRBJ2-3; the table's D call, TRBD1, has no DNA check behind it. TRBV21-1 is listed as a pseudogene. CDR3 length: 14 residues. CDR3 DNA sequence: TGTGCCAGCACCCAAGTAGGGGGCACGGATACGCAGTATTTT. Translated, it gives CASTQVGGTDTQYF.